Shown below are 7 T cell receptor beta chains from a single sample sequenced in a study of T cell repertoires in cytomegalovirus infection. What these receptors recognize is not known. TCRdb itself ran the reads through MiXCR, one entry per CDR3 protein. The data show 90,000 to 120,000 distinct CDR3 sequences, 35% to 50% seen once. This specimen was CD8+ T cells from cultured PBMCs, taken from culture after CMV antigen stimulation. The source of these receptors is a human donor in good health (CMV status not recorded). Some clones in this sample may be carry-over from other donors' samples.

A few counts support this clonotype. The gene calls are TRBV7-3 and TRBJ1-1; D is unresolved. Deletions cut 2 bases from V and 2 bases from J, with 6 bases between. Germline V gene data show CDR1 as SGHTA and CDR2 as FQGTGA. The CDR3 spans 13 residues. The CDR3 DNA sequence: TGTGCCAGCAGCTTAGGGATAAACACTGAAGCTTTCTTT. Amino acid sequence: CASSLGINTEAFF.

The chain is built from TRBV13 and TRBJ2-6; TRBD1 matches 11 bases. V was pared by 5 bases and J by 4 bases, with 10 bases of the junction left unmatched. The CDR3 has 18 residues. Germline CDR1 is PRHDT and CDR2 is FYEKMQ (reference sequence). This CDR3 reads CASSLTGTGGIGANVLTF. The CDR3 coding sequence is TGTGCCAGCAGCCTTACCGGGACAGGGGGTATAGGGGCCAACGTCCTGACTTTC.

V gene TRBV7-2 combines with J gene TRBJ2-7; D is ambiguous. Deletions cut 2 bases from V and 2 bases from J, with 13 bases between. Per germline, CDR1 SGHTA and CDR2 FQGNSA. The CDR3 length is 15 residues. CDR3 DNA sequence: TGTGCCAGCAGCTTACCGGTTGGGTCGGCCTACGAGCAGTACTTC. Its protein product is CASSLPVGSAYEQYF.

In its sample, this clonotype was seen a few times. This chain links TRBV10-3 with TRBJ1-2, with D unresolved. V gave up 3 bases and J gave up 1 base, with 6 bases separating them. CDR1 ENHRY and CDR2 SYGVKD come from the germline V gene. CDR3 size: 13 residues. CDR3 sequence reads: CAISDVVNYGYTF. In nucleotides, the CDR3 is TGTGCCATCAGTGACGTAGTTAACTATGGCTACACCTTC.

V and J are TRBV15 and TRBJ2-3; D is unclear. The CDR3 covers 13 residues. Germline CDR1 LNHNV, CDR2 YYDKDF (reference sequence). V lost 0 bases and J 5 bases, leaving 6 bases between the germline ends. The CDR3 is CATSRDLQDTQYF. The DNA of the CDR3 is TGTGCCACCAGCAGAGATCTGCAAGATACGCAGTATTTT.

CDR3 residues: CASSPVGSYEQYF. The CDR3 DNA sequence: TGTGCCAGCAGCCCTGTGGGGTCCTACGAGCAGTACTTC. The chain recombines TRBV28 with TRBJ2-7, with D uncertain. The CDR3 sequence is 13 residues long. V was trimmed by 6 bases and J by 1 base, leaving 10 bases between them. Germline V lookup: CDR1 MDHEN, CDR2 SYDVKM.

This clonotype was detected only a few times. The rearrangement joins TRBV15 to TRBJ2-7; a possible D gene is TRBD2 (5 bases). Germline CDR1 LNHNV, CDR2 YYDKDF (reference sequence). This CDR3 is 13 amino acids long. V was trimmed by 4 bases and J by 3 bases, leaving 10 bases between them. The CDR3 coding sequence is TGTGCCACCAGCACGGGGAAAAACTACGAGCAGTACTTC. Translated: CATSTGKNYEQYF.